Listed below are T cell receptor beta chains from one sample, sequenced in a study of blood T cell repertoires in COVID-19. Generated by immunoSEQ multiplex PCR, the TCRdb table keeps only in-frame clones and is missing some. The table lists about 110,000 clones, approximately 85% of them singletons. The source material was peripheral blood. These TCRs come from a woman in her sixties with acute or convalescent COVID-19. Each CDR3 is given with its conserved first and last residue. A D gene is named only where the DNA matches it firmly.

d_call	v_call	j_call	cdr3_nt	cdr3_aa
.	TRBV7-2	TRBJ2-3	TGTGCCAGCAGCTTGAGAGGGGGGGCTAGCACAGATACGCAGTATTTT	CASSLRGGASTDTQYF
.	TRBV5-1	TRBJ1-6	TGCGCCAGCAGCCTCCGGGGGGGCCGCCTCCTAAATTCACCCCTCCACTTT	CASSLRGGRLLNSPLHF
.	TRBV10-3	TRBJ1-1	TGTGCCATCAGTGACTCGGCAGGGGTGACTGAAGCTTTCTTT	CAISDSAGVTEAFF
.	TRBV19	TRBJ2-7	TGTGCCAGTAGTATTGCAGGGGCCCCTGCCTACGAGCAGTACTTC	CASSIAGAPAYEQYF
.	TRBV2	TRBJ1-1	TGTGCCAGCAGTCGACAGATGTACACTGAAGCTTTCTTT	CASSRQMYTEAFF
.	TRBV7-2	TRBJ2-4	TGTGCCACGAGTGGAGGCGCCAAAAACATTCAGTACTTC	CATSGGAKNIQYF
TRBD2	TRBV18	TRBJ2-4	TGTGCCAGCTCACCACCGGTGGACAGCGGGGGGGCTCGGTACATTCAGTACTTC	CASSPPVDSGGARYIQYF
.	TRBV7-3	TRBJ1-2	TGTGCCAGCAGCCTCGAACCACAGGGATATGGCTACACCTTC	CASSLEPQGYGYTF
TRBD1	TRBV28	TRBJ1-2	TGTGCCAGCAGTTATTTTGACAGGGTTAGTTTCCCCCGGTCCGGCTACACCTTC	CASSYFDRVSFPRSGYTF
TRBD1	TRBV7-2	TRBJ2-7	TGTGCCAGCAGCTGGGGACAGGGGACAGCCTACGAGCAGTACTTC	CASSWGQGTAYEQYF
.	TRBV9	TRBJ1-2	TGTGCCAGCAGCGTAGAGGGGATTCGCTCCTATGGCTACACCTTC	CASSVEGIRSYGYTF